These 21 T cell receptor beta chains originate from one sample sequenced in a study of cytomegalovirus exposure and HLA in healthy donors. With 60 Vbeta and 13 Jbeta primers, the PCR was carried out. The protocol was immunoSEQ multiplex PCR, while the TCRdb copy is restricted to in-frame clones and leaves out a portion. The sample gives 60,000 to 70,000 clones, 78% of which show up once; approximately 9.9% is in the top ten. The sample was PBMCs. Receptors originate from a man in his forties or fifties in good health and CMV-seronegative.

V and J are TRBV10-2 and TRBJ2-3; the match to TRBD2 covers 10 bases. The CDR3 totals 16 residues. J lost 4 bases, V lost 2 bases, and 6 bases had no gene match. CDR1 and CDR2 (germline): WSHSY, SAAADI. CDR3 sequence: CASSERLAGEADTQYF. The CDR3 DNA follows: TGCGCCAGCAGTGAGCGGCTAGCGGGAGAGGCAGATACGCAGTATTTT.

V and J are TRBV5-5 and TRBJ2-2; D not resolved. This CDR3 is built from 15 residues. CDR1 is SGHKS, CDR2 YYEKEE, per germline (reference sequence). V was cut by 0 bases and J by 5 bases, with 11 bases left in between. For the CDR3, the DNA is TGTGCCAGCAGCTTGGCCGTCAGTGCAACCGGGGAGCTGTTTTTT. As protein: CASSLAVSATGELFF.

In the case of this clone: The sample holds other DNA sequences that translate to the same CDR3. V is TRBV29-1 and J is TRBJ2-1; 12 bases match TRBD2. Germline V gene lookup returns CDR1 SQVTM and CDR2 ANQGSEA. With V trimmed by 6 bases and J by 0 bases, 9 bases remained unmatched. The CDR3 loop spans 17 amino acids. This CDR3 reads CSVLGLAGGYSYNEQFF. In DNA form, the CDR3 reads TGCAGCGTCCTGGGGCTAGCGGGAGGGTACTCCTACAATGAGCAGTTCTTC.

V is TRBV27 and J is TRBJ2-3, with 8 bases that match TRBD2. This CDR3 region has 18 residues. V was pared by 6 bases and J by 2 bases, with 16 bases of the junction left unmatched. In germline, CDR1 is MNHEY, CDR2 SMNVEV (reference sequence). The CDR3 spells CASSLDALGGGPTDTQYF. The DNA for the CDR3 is TGTGCCAGCAGCCTTGACGCCTTAGGCGGGGGGCCCACAGATACGCAGTATTTT.

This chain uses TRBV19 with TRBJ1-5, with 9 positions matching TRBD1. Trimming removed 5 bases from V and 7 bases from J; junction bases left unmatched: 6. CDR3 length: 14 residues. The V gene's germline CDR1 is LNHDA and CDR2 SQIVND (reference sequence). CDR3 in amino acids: CASSLRQGGQPQHF. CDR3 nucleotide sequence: TGTGCCAGTAGTCTCCGACAGGGGGGACAGCCCCAGCATTTT. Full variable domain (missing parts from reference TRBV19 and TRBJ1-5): DGGITQSPKYLFRKEGQNVTLSCEQNLNHDAMYWYRQDPGQGLRLIYYSQIVNDFQKGDIAEGYSVSREKKESFPLTVTSAQKNPTAFYLCASSLRQGGQPQHFGDGTRLSIL.

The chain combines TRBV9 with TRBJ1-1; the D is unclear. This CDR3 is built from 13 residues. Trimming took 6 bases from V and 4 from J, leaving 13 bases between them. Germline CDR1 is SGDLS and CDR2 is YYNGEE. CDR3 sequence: CASNLRGGTEAFF. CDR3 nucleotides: TGTGCCAGCAATCTCCGGGGAGGCACTGAAGCTTTCTTT. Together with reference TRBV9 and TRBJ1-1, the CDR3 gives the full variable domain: DSGVTQTPKHLITATGQRVTLRCSPRSGDLSVYWYQQSLDQGLQFLIQYYNGEERAKGNILERFSAQQFPDLHSELNLSSLELGDSALYFCASNLRGGTEAFFGQGTRLTVV.

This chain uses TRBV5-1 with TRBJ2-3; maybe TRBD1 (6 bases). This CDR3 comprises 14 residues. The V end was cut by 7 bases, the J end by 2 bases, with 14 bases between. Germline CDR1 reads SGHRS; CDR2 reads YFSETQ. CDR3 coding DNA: TGCGCCAGCCGCCGGGACATACCCACAGATACGCAGTATTTT. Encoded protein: CASRRDIPTDTQYF.

CDR3 residues: CASSFNWEINSPLHF. In nucleotides, the CDR3 is TGTGCCAGCAGCTTTAACTGGGAGATTAATTCACCCCTCCACTTT. The chain links TRBV7-8 to TRBJ1-6; D unclear. V was pared by 3 bases and J by 6 bases, with 12 bases between. This CDR3 region has 15 residues. Germline V CDR1 and CDR2: SGHVS, FQNEAQ.

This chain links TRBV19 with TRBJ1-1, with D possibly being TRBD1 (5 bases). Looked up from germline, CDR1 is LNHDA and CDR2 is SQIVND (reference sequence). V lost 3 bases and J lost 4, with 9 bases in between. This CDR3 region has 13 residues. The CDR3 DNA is TGTGCCAGTAGTATTGCAGGGTTCACTGAAGCTTTCTTT. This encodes CASSIAGFTEAFF.

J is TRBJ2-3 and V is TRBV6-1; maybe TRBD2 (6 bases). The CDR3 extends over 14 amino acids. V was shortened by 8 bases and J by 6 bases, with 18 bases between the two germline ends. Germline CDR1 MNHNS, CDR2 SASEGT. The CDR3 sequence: CASQEGLSRDTQYF. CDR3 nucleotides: TGTGCCAGCCAAGAGGGACTTTCTCGGGATACGCAGTATTTT.

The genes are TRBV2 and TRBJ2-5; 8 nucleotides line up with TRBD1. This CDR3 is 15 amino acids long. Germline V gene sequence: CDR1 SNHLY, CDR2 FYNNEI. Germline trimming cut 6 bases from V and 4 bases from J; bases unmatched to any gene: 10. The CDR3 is CASRATGVVGETQYF. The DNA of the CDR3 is TGTGCCAGCAGGGCGACAGGGGTGGTAGGAGAGACCCAGTACTTC. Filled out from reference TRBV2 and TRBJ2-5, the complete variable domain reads EPEVTQTPSHQVTQMGQEVILRCVPISNHLYFYWYRQILGQKVEFLVSFYNNEISEKSEIFDDQFSVERPDGSNFTLKIRSTKLEDSAMYFCASRATGVVGETQYFGPGTRLLVL.

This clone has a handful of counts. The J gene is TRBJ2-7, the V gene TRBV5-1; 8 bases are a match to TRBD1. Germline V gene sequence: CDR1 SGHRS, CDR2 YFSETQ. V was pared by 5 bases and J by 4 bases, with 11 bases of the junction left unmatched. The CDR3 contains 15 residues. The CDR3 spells CASRYSTGGSYEQYF. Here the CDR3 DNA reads TGCGCCAGCAGATACTCCACAGGGGGTTCGTACGAGCAGTACTTC.

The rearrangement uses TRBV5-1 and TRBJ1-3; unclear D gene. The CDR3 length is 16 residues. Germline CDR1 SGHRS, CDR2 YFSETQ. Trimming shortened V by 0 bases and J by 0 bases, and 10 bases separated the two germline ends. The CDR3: CASSLAGWSSGNTIYF. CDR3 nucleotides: TGCGCCAGCAGCTTGGCCGGCTGGAGCTCTGGAAACACCATATATTTT. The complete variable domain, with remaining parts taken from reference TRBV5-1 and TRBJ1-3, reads KAGVTQTPRYLIKTRGQQVTLSCSPISGHRSVSWYQQTPGQGLQFLFEYFSETQRNKGNFPGRFSGRQFSNSRSEMNVSTLELGDSALYLCASSLAGWSSGNTIYFGEGSWLTVV.

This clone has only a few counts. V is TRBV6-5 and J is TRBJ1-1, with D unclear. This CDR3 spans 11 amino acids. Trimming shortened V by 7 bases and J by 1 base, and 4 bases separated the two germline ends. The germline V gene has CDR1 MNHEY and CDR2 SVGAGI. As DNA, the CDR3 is TGTGCCAGCACCCAGAACACTGAAGCTTTCTTT. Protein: CASTQNTEAFF.

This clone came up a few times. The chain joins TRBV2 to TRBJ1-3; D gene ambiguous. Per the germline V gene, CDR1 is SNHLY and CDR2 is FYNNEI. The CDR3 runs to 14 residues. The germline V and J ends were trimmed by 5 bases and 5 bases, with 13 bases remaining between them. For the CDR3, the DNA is TGTGCCAGCAGTATCGGGGTCCACAGAAACACCATATATTTT. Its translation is CASSIGVHRNTIYF.

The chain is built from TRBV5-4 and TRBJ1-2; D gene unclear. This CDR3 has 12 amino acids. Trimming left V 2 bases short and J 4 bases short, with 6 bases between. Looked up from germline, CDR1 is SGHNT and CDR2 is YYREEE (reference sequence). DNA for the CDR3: TGTGCCAGCAGCTTTAACACCTATGGCTACACCTTC. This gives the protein CASSFNTYGYTF.

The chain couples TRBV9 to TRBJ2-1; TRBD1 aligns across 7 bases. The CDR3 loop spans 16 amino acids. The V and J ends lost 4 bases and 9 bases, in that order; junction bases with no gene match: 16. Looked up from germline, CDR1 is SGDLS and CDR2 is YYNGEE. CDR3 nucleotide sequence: TGTGCCAGCAGCCCCACCTCCGGGACAGTTCAAGGTGAGCAGTTCTTC. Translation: CASSPTSGTVQGEQFF.

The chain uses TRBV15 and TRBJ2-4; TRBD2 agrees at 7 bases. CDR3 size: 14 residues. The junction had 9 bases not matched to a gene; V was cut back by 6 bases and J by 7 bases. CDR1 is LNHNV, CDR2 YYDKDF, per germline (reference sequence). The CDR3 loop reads CATSGGGAGNIQYF. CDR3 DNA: TGTGCCACCAGTGGGGGAGGGGCGGGGAACATTCAGTACTTC.

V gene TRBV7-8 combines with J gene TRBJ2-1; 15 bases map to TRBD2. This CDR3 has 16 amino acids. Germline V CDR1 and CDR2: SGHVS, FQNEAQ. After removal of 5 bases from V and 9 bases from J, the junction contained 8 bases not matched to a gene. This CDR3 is CASSASGTSGRPEQFF. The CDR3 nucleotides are TGTGCCAGCAGCGCCTCCGGGACTAGCGGGAGGCCTGAGCAGTTCTTC.

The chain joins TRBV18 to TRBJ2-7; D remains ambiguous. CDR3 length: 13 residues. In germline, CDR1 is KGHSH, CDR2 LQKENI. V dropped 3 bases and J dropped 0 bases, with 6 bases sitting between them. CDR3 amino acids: CASSPAASYEQYF. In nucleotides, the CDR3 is TGTGCCAGCTCACCTGCGGCCTCCTACGAGCAGTACTTC. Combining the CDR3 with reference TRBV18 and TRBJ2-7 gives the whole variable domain NAGVMQNPRHLVRRRGQEARLRCSPMKGHSHVYWYRQLPEEGLKFMVYLQKENIIDESGMPKERFSAEFPKEGPSILRIQQVVRGDSAAYFCASSPAASYEQYFGPGTRLTVT.

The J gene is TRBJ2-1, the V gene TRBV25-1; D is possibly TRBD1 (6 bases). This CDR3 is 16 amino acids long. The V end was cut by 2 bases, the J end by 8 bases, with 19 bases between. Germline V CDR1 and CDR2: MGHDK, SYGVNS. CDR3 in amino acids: CASSEIQPRGSDEQFF. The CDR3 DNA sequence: TGTGCCAGCAGTGAAATCCAGCCAAGGGGGTCCGATGAGCAGTTCTTC.